Below are 27 T cell receptor beta chains sequenced from a single sample in a study of blood T cell repertoires in COVID-19 (dated by TCRdb to 2020 to 2021). Library construction relied on the immunoSEQ multiplex PCR assay. TCRdb took this table from immuneACCESS and kept in-frame rearrangements with V and J called. Such tables lack part of the clones; where checked against another copy, unresolved V genes explain under half of the gap, and the rest is unexplained. Counted in this sample were 200,000 to 250,000 clones; more than 65% of them appeared once. The ten biggest clones cover more than 2% of the sample. Source material: peripheral blood. The receptor source for this set is a woman aged 60-70 years with acute or convalescent COVID-19.

This sequence joins TRBV5-4 and TRBJ1-2; the match to TRBD1 covers 10 bases. Germline V gives CDR1 SGHNT, CDR2 YYREEE (reference sequence). V lost 5 bases and J lost 6; bases outside the gene matches: 4. The CDR3 runs to 13 residues. Written as DNA, the CDR3 is TGTGCCAGCAGTTTCGGACAGGGGGATGGCTACACCTTC. It encodes CASSFGQGDGYTF.

The chain is built from TRBV5-1 and TRBJ2-5, with 7 bases lining up with TRBD1. The CDR3 extends over 16 amino acids. J gave up 1 base and V 4 bases, and 10 bases lay outside the gene matches. The germline CDR1 and CDR2 sequences are SGHRS and YFSETQ. The CDR3, as DNA: TGCGCCAGCAGCGAGACCCCCGGGACAGCCCAAGAGACCCAGTACTTC. Protein: CASSETPGTAQETQYF.

This clone was seen a handful of times. V gene TRBV7-9 combines with J gene TRBJ2-5; 7 bases are a match to TRBD2. The CDR3 is 14 residues long. Germline V gene lookup returns CDR1 SEHNR and CDR2 FQNEAQ (reference sequence). J gave up 2 bases and V 0 bases, and 0 bases lay outside the gene matches. CDR3 region: CASSLAGGQETQYF. The DNA for the CDR3 is TGTGCCAGCAGCTTAGCGGGGGGGCAAGAGACCCAGTACTTC. Complete variable domain (other parts from reference TRBV7-9 and TRBJ2-5): DTGVSQNPRHKITKRGQNVTFRCDPISEHNRLYWYRQTLGQGPEFLTYFQNEAQLEKSRLLSDRFSAERPKGSFSTLEIQRTEQGDSAMYLCASSLAGGQETQYFGPGTRLLVL.

This clone was counted only a few times. This chain connects TRBV19 to TRBJ1-1, with 7 bases matching TRBD1. CDR1 and CDR2 (germline): LNHDA, SQIVND (reference sequence). V lost 6 bases to trimming and J lost 0 bases; unmatched junction nucleotides: 7. The CDR3 consists of 15 residues. The CDR3 region is CASRPQGLMNTEAFF. For the CDR3, the DNA is TGTGCCAGTAGGCCACAGGGGTTAATGAACACTGAAGCTTTCTTT.

This clone has only one observation. This sequence joins TRBV28 and TRBJ1-2, with 7 bases fitting TRBD1. The CDR3 is 16 amino acids. V shed 3 bases and J 4 bases; nucleotides not matched to a gene: 11. CDR1 and CDR2 from the germline V gene are MDHEN and SYDVKM. This CDR3 is CASSFGLRGPPYGYTF. CDR3 DNA sequence: TGTGCCAGCAGTTTTGGGCTAAGGGGGCCACCCTATGGCTACACCTTC.

The chain links TRBV5-1 to TRBJ2-3; D unclear. Per the germline V gene, CDR1 is SGHRS and CDR2 is YFSETQ. The CDR3 spans 13 residues. Trimming stripped 0 bases from V and 3 bases from J, with 5 bases between. The chain's CDR3 is CASSLGATDTQYF. CDR3 coding DNA: TGCGCCAGCAGCTTGGGCGCAACAGATACGCAGTATTTT. Full variable domain (rest looked up from reference TRBV5-1 and TRBJ2-3): KAGVTQTPRYLIKTRGQQVTLSCSPISGHRSVSWYQQTPGQGLQFLFEYFSETQRNKGNFPGRFSGRQFSNSRSEMNVSTLELGDSALYLCASSLGATDTQYFGPGTRLTVL.

This chain uses TRBV6-1 with TRBJ2-1; 10 bases fit TRBD2. Germline assignment: CDR1 MNHNS and CDR2 SASEGT. The length of the CDR3 is 17 residues. V shed 2 bases and J 1 base; nucleotides not matched to a gene: 5. CDR3 nucleotide sequence: TGTGCCAGCAGTGAATGGTCTAGCGGGGGTTCCTACAATGAGCAGTTCTTC. Amino acids: CASSEWSSGGSYNEQFF.

The CDR3 DNA follows: TGTGCCAGCAAGACCACAGAGAATCATAGCAATCAGCCCCAGCATTTT. Amino acid sequence: CASKTTENHSNQPQHF. This chain links TRBV28 with TRBJ1-5; no reliable D call. This CDR3 region has 16 residues. CDR1 and CDR2 from the germline V gene are MDHEN and SYDVKM. Deletions cut 7 bases from V and 0 bases from J, with 16 bases between.

The rearrangement links TRBV6-5 to TRBJ1-6, with D tentatively TRBD1 (6 bases). Germline V gives CDR1 MNHEY, CDR2 SVGAGI. The V and J ends lost 7 bases and 6 bases respectively, with 13 bases between them. The CDR3 consists of 14 residues. The CDR3 DNA reads as TGTGCCAGCAACCAACAGGGTTTTAATTCACCCCTCCACTTT. Protein: CASNQQGFNSPLHF.

This chain joins TRBV7-2 and TRBJ1-2; unclear D gene. The CDR3 consists of 17 residues. CDR1 is SGHTA, CDR2 FQGNSA, per germline. V lost 4 bases to trimming and J lost 2 bases, with 20 bases between them. CDR3 sequence reads: CASSSAATTRVNYGYTF. The DNA of the CDR3 is TGTGCCAGCAGCTCGGCAGCCACTACGAGGGTCAACTATGGCTACACCTTC.

This clone is a singleton in its sample. The chain recombines TRBV3-1 (or the pseudogene TRBV3-2) with TRBJ1-6; D remains unclear. Germline assignment: CDR1 LGHDT and CDR2 YNNKEL (reference sequence). V lost 0 bases and J 0 bases, leaving 9 bases between the germline ends. The CDR3 spans 17 residues. The CDR3, as DNA: TGTGCCAGCAGCCAAGAATTGGGGAGCTCCTATAATTCACCCCTCCACTTT. This codes for CASSQELGSSYNSPLHF.

The chain combines TRBV5-1 with TRBJ2-5; 8 positions agree with TRBD2. Germline V gene data show CDR1 as SGHRS and CDR2 as YFSETQ. V lost 0 bases and J lost 5; bases outside the gene matches: 9. This CDR3 contains 16 residues. CDR3 residues: CASSLEGLAGAETQYF. The CDR3 DNA sequence: TGCGCCAGCAGCTTGGAAGGACTAGCCGGTGCGGAGACCCAGTACTTC.

The chain recombines TRBV2 with TRBJ1-4; weak D call: TRBD1 (6 bases). Germline CDR1 reads SNHLY; CDR2 reads FYNNEI. V shed 6 bases and J shed 7 bases, with 12 bases lying between them. The CDR3 runs to 13 residues. DNA of the CDR3: TGTGCCAGCAGCAGGGGTTCGAGTGAAAAACTGTTTTTT. Protein: CASSRGSSEKLFF.

This chain links TRBV7-9 with TRBJ2-3; 9 bases align to TRBD2. Per the germline V gene, CDR1 is SEHNR and CDR2 is FQNEAQ (reference sequence). Trimming took 2 bases from V and 2 from J; bases not matched to a gene: 2. The CDR3 loop spans 15 amino acids. The CDR3 reads CASSLLAGTTDTQYF. CDR3 DNA sequence: TGTGCCAGCAGCTTACTAGCGGGGACCACAGATACGCAGTATTTT.

This clone occurred once. The chain recombines TRBV19 with TRBJ2-5, with 7 bases aligning to TRBD1. The length of the CDR3 is 13 residues. J lost 4 bases, V lost 6 bases, and 5 bases had no gene match. Germline CDR1 is LNHDA and CDR2 is SQIVND (reference sequence). The chain's CDR3 is CASSRQGSETQYF. DNA for the CDR3: TGTGCCAGTAGCAGACAGGGTTCAGAGACCCAGTACTTC.

The rearrangement joins TRBV11-2 to TRBJ2-1; no definite D call. The CDR3 extends over 14 amino acids. Germline loops: CDR1 SGHAT, CDR2 FQNNGV. Trimming cost V 3 bases and J 6 bases, with 12 bases left between them. CDR3 sequence: CASSFPPPGNEQFF. The CDR3 bases are TGTGCCAGCAGCTTCCCCCCCCCGGGCAATGAGCAGTTCTTC.

V gene TRBV6-6 combines with J gene TRBJ1-5, with a tentative D call TRBD1 (5 bases). Between the trimmed V and J ends, which lost 5 bases and 5 bases, there was a span of 7 bases. This CDR3 is 12 amino acids long. Germline loops: CDR1 MNHNY, CDR2 SVGAGI (reference sequence). The CDR3 reads CASSVRDQPQHF. The CDR3 DNA reads as TGTGCCAGCAGTGTCAGGGATCAGCCCCAGCATTTT.

The table lists this clone with a count of one. The chain recombines TRBV19 with TRBJ2-1, with TRBD2 matching 11 bases. This CDR3 has 17 residues. Germline loops: CDR1 LNHDA, CDR2 SQIVND (reference sequence). V was pared by 2 bases and J by 5 bases, with 8 bases of the junction left unmatched. CDR3 amino acids: CASSIMLAGGHHNEQFF. CDR3 DNA sequence: TGTGCCAGTAGTATAATGCTAGCGGGGGGCCACCACAATGAGCAGTTCTTC.

This clone appeared a single time. The chain uses TRBV2 and TRBJ1-2, with TRBD1 matching over 7 bases. This CDR3 contains 12 residues. Germline CDR1 reads SNHLY; CDR2 reads FYNNEI. Trimming cost V 6 bases and J 12 bases; bases outside gene matches: 10. The CDR3 loop reads CASRRTGDGHTF. In nucleotides, the CDR3 is TGTGCCAGCAGAAGAACAGGGGATGGGCACACCTTC. The whole variable domain, remainder taken from reference TRBV2 and TRBJ1-2, is EPEVTQTPSHQVTQMGQEVILRCVPISNHLYFYWYRQILGQKVEFLVSFYNNEISEKSEIFDDQFSVERPDGSNFTLKIRSTKLEDSAMYFCASRRTGDGHTFGSGTRLTVV.

The chain is built from TRBV19 and TRBJ2-2, with 9 bases matching TRBD1. This CDR3 spans 14 amino acids. CDR1 and CDR2 from the germline V gene are LNHDA and SQIVND (reference sequence). Trimming removed 5 bases from V and 7 bases from J; junction bases left unmatched: 5. DNA of the CDR3: TGTGCCAGTAGTGAACAGGGGGCAAACGGGGAGCTGTTTTTT. This gives the protein CASSEQGANGELFF.

The chain is built from TRBV6-1 and TRBJ2-7, with 7 bases aligning to TRBD2. The CDR3 is made up of 13 amino acids. Germline loops: CDR1 MNHNS, CDR2 SASEGT. With 3 bases clipped from V and 10 bases from J, the junction kept 9 bases outside the gene matches. The CDR3 nucleotides are TGTGCCAGCAGTGATTTGGCTAGCGGTTTACAGTACTTC. Amino acid sequence: CASSDLASGLQYF.

This chain joins TRBV2 and TRBJ1-2; maybe TRBD1 (5 bases). The CDR3 runs to 16 residues. The germline gives CDR1 SNHLY, CDR2 FYNNEI. V was trimmed by 5 bases and J by 0 bases, leaving 16 bases between them. The CDR3 DNA reads as TGTGCCAGCAGTTTGCATCCGACAGCGCCTAACTATGGCTACACCTTC. Amino acid sequence: CASSLHPTAPNYGYTF.

The genes are TRBV27 and TRBJ1-1, with 7 bases aligning to TRBD1. V lost 6 bases, J lost 5 bases, and 9 bases stayed unmatched. The CDR3 spans 14 residues. Germline V CDR1 and CDR2: MNHEY, SMNVEV (reference sequence). CDR3 loop: CASSRQGGWTEAFF. For the CDR3, the DNA is TGTGCCAGCAGCAGACAGGGCGGATGGACTGAAGCTTTCTTT.

This clone was observed a few times. V gene TRBV5-6 combines with J gene TRBJ1-6, with a weak D call TRBD1 (5 bases). This CDR3 region has 14 residues. Germline V gene sequence: CDR1 SGHDT, CDR2 YYEEEE. V was pared by 5 bases and J by 5 bases, with 11 bases between. The CDR3 loop is CASSPGLDNSPLHF. DNA of the CDR3: TGTGCCAGCAGTCCGGGACTCGATAATTCACCCCTCCACTTT.

The chain joins TRBV5-4 to TRBJ1-2; weak D call: TRBD1 (5 bases). Germline values: CDR1 SGHNT, CDR2 YYREEE (reference sequence). The germline V and J ends were trimmed by 0 bases and 1 base, with 10 bases remaining between them. This CDR3 has 15 amino acids. CDR3 nucleotide sequence: TGTGCCAGCAGCTTGGGACAGAAAGTTAACTATGGCTACACCTTC. It encodes CASSLGQKVNYGYTF.

On this clone itself: The sample carries other DNA sequences with the same CDR3. This chain uses TRBV29-1 with TRBJ2-5, with D perhaps TRBD2 (5 bases). Germline V gives CDR1 SQVTM, CDR2 ANQGSEA. V was shortened by 3 bases and J by 5 bases, with 10 bases between the two germline ends. This CDR3 contains 12 residues. Here the CDR3 reads CSVDRGTETQYF. DNA for the CDR3: TGCAGCGTTGATCGGGGTACGGAGACCCAGTACTTC.

The rearrangement joins TRBV5-5 to TRBJ1-6; D is ambiguous. The CDR3 length is 15 residues. Trimming pared 3 bases from V and 8 bases from J, leaving 15 bases between. CDR1 SGHKS and CDR2 YYEKEE come from the germline V gene (reference sequence). CDR3 in amino acids: CASSSSRRGDSPLHF. The CDR3 nucleotides read TGTGCCAGCAGCTCCTCCCGGCGAGGAGATTCACCCCTCCACTTT.